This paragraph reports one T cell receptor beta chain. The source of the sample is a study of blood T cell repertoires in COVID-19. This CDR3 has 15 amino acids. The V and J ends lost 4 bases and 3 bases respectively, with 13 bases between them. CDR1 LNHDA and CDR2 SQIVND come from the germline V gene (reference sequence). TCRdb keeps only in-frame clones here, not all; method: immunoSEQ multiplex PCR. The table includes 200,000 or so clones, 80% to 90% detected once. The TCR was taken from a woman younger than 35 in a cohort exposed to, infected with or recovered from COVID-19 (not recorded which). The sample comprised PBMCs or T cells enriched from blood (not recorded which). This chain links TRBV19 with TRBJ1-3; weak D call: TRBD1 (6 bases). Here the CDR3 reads CASSTQGGSGNTIYF. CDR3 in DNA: TGTGCCAGTAGTACACAGGGTGGAAGTGGAAACACCATATATTTT.